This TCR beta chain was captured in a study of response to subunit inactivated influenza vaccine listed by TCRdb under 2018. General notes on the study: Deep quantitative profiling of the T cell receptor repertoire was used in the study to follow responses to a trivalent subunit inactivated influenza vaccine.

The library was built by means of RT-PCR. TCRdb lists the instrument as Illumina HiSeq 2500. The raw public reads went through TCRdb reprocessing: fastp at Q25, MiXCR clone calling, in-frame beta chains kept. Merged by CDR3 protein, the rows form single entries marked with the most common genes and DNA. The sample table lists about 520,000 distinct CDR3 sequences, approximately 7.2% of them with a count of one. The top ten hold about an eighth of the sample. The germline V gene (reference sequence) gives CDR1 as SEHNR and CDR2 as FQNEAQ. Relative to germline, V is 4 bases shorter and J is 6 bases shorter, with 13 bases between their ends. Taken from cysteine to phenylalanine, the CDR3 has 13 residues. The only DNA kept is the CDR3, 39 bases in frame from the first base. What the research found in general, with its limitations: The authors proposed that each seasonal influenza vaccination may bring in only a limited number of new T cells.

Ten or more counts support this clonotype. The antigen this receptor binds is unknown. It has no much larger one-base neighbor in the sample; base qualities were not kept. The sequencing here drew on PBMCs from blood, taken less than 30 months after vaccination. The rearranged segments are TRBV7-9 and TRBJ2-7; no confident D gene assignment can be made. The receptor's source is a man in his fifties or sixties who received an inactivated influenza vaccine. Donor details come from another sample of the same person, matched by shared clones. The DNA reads TGTGCCAGCAGCTCTCCTCAGGATCGCGAGCAGTACTTC. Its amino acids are CASSSPQDREQYF.